This TCR beta chain was sequenced for a study of molecular identifiers for immune sequencing clone quantification. For the study at large: RNA from 20,000 or 100,000 naive CD8 cells was split five ways in replicates, with four sequenced. Study-wide points: Underestimated sizes of highly expanded clones could result from identical TCR molecules that share a barcode.

Worth noting for this clonotype: Antigen unknown. Relative to the germline gene, one junction end is altered; a read error may explain this.

With RNA at 10%, 30% or 50%, naive CD8 libraries came from about 20,000 to 1,000,000 sorted cells. In the sort, naive CD8 T cells were defined as CD8+CD4-CCR7+CD45RA+. MiXCR, applied by TCRdb to the PCR reads, yields one record per CDR3 protein. The sample carries approximately 500,000 distinct CDR3 sequences, around a fifth recorded once. The source material was naive CD8+ T cells from blood, with Jurkat cell RNA spiked in. The subset is: FACS-sorted CD8+CD4-CCR7+CD45RA+ naive T cells. This receptor was identified in a human donor in good health. Some libraries in this study had Jurkat cell RNA spiked in.

The CDR3 DNA follows: TGTGCCAGTAGGGCAGCTGAAGCTCTCTTT. Its protein product is CASRAAEALF. The chain joins TRBV19 to TRBJ1-1; D gene uncertain. Germline values: CDR1 LNHDA, CDR2 SQIVND (reference sequence). The CDR3 spans 10 residues.